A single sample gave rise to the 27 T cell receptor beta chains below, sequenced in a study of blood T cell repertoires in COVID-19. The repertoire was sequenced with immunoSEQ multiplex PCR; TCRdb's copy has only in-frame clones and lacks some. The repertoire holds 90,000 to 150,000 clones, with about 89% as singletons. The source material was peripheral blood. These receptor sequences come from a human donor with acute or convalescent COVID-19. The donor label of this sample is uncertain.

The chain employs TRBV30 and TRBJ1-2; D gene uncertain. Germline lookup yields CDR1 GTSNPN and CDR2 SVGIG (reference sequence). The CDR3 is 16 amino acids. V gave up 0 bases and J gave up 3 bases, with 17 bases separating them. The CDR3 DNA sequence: TGTGCCTGGAGTGTACTCGCGCCCCGCAGGCACTATGGCTACACCTTC. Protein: CAWSVLAPRRHYGYTF.

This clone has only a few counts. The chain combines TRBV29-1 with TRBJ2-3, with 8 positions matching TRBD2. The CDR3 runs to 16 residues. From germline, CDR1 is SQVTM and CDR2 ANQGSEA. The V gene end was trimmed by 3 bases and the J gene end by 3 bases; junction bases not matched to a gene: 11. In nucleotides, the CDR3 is TGCAGCGTTGAGAGTCCAACTAGCGGAGGAACAGATACGCAGTATTTT. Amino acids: CSVESPTSGGTDTQYF.

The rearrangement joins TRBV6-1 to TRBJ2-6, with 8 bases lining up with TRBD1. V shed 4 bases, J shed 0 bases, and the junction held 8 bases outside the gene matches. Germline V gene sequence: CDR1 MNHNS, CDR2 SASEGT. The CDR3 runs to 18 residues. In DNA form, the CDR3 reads TGTGCCAGCAGTGGTCGGGACAGGTACTACTCTGGGGCCAACGTCCTGACTTTC. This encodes CASSGRDRYYSGANVLTF.

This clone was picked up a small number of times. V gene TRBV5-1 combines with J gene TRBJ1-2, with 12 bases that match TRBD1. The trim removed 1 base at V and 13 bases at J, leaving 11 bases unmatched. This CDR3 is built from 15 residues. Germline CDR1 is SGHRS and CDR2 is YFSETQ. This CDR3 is CASSLNTPGQGAGTF. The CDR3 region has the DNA TGCGCCAGCAGCTTGAACACCCCGGGACAGGGGGCAGGCACCTTC.

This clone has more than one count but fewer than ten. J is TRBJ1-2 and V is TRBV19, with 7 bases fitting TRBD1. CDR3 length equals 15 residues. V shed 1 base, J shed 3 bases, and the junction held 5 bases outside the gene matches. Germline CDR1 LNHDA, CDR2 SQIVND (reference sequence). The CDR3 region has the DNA TGTGCCAGTAGTATAGCGACCGGGACAGACTATGGCTACACCTTC. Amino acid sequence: CASSIATGTDYGYTF.

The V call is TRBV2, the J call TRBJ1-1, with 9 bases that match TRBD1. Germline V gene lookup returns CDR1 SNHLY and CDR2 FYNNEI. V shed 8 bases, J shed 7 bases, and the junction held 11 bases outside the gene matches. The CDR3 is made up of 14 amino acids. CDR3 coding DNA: TGTGCCAGCGGGGTGACAGGGGGATTTGTTGAAGCTTTCTTT. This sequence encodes CASGVTGGFVEAFF.

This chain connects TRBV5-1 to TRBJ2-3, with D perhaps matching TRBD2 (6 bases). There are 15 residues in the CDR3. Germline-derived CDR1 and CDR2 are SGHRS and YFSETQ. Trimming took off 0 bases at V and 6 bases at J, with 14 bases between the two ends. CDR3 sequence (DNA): TGCGCCAGCAGCTTGGGGGGACTGCGACTCGATACGCAGTATTTT. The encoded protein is CASSLGGLRLDTQYF.

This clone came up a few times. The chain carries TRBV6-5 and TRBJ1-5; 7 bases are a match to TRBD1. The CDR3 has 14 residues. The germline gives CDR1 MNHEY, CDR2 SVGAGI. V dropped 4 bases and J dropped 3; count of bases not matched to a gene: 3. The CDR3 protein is CASSSGQANQPQHF. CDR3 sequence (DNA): TGTGCCAGCAGTTCCGGACAGGCCAATCAGCCCCAGCATTTT.

The CDR3 DNA follows: TGTGCCATCAGTGAGCGGGGGGGACTAGCGGGAGATCGTGCCGGGGAGCTGTTTTTT. This translates into CAISERGGLAGDRAGELFF. The chain uses TRBV10-3 and TRBJ2-2; 14 bases fit TRBD2. Germline CDR1 is ENHRY and CDR2 is SYGVKD. The CDR3 loop spans 19 amino acids. The V gene end was trimmed by 2 bases and the J gene end by 6 bases; junction bases not matched to a gene: 11.

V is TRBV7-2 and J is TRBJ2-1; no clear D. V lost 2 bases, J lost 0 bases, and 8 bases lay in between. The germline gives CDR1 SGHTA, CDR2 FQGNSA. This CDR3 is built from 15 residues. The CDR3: CASSLNSNSYNEQFF. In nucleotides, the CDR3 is TGTGCCAGCAGCTTAAACTCTAACTCCTACAATGAGCAGTTCTTC.

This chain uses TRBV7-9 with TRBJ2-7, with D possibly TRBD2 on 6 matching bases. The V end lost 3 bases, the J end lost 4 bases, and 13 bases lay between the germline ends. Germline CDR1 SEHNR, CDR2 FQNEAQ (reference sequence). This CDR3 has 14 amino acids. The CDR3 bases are TGTGCCAGCAGCTTGGGAGGTCTAACTTACGAGCAGTACTTC. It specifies CASSLGGLTYEQYF.

CDR3 DNA: TGCGCCAGCAGCCAAGACCCCCAGACTACTATGAACACTGAAGCTTTCTTT. Its protein product is CASSQDPQTTMNTEAFF. V gene TRBV4-3 combines with J gene TRBJ1-1; D unclear. With 0 bases removed from V and 0 bases from J, the gap between germline ends came to 14 bases. The length of the CDR3 is 17 residues. Germline CDR1 and CDR2: LGHNA and YSLEER.

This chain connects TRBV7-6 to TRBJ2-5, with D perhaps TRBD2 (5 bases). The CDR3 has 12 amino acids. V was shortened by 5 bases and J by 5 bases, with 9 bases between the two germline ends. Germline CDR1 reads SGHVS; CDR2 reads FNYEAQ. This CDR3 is CASSEGTETQYF. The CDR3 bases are TGTGCCAGCAGCGAGGGTACCGAGACCCAGTACTTC.

CDR3: CASSLTGAEPQHF. The CDR3 DNA reads TGTGCCAGCAGCCTAACAGGGGCCGAGCCCCAGCATTTT. J is TRBJ1-5 and V is TRBV25-1; 7 nucleotides line up with TRBD1. The CDR3 loop spans 13 amino acids. V shed 6 bases and J 8 bases; nucleotides not matched to a gene: 7. CDR1 and CDR2 from the germline V gene are MGHDK and SYGVNS.

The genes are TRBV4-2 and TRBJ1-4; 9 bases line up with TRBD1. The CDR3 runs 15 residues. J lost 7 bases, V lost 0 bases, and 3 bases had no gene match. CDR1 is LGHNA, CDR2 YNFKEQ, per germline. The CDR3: CASSQEGQGLEKLFF. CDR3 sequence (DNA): TGTGCCAGCAGCCAAGAGGGACAGGGCCTTGAAAAACTGTTTTTT.

The CDR3 sequence is CASSLPSGGYSGANVLTF. CDR3 sequence (DNA): TGTGCCAGCAGCCTCCCTAGCGGGGGGTACTCTGGGGCCAACGTCCTGACTTTC. The chain carries TRBV4-2 and TRBJ2-6; 11 nucleotides agree with TRBD2. Germline CDR1 reads LGHNA; CDR2 reads YNFKEQ. The CDR3 covers 18 residues. V was pared by 4 bases and J by 0 bases, with 5 bases of the junction left unmatched.

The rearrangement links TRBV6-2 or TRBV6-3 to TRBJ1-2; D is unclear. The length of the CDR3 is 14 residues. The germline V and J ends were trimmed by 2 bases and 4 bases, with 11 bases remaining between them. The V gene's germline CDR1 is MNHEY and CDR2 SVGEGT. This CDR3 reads CASSYEALTYGYTF. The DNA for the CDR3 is TGTGCCAGCAGTTACGAGGCCCTAACCTATGGCTACACCTTC.

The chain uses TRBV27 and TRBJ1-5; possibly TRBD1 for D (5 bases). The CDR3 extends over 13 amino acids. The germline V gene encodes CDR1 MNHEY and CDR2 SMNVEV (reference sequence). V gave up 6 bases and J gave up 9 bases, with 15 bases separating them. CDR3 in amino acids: CASRPDTLGPQHF. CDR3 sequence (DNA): TGTGCCAGCAGGCCGGACACCCTTGGGCCCCAGCATTTT.

CDR3 protein: CASSLWGDTEAFF. The CDR3 coding sequence is TGCGCCAGCAGCTTGTGGGGGGACACTGAAGCTTTCTTT. This chain links TRBV5-1 with TRBJ1-1, with a tentative D call TRBD1 (5 bases). The CDR3 runs 13 residues. Germline CDR1 reads SGHRS; CDR2 reads YFSETQ. V was clipped by 1 base and J by 3 bases, with 7 bases between them.

The CDR3, as DNA: TGCGCCAGCAGCCATCAGGGTGACTATGGCTACACCTTC. Translation gives CASSHQGDYGYTF. V gene TRBV4-3 combines with J gene TRBJ1-2; the D gene is possibly TRBD1 (5 bases). The CDR3 is 13 residues long. Per the germline V gene, CDR1 is LGHNA and CDR2 is YSLEER. Trimming took 3 bases from V and 3 from J, leaving 8 bases between them.

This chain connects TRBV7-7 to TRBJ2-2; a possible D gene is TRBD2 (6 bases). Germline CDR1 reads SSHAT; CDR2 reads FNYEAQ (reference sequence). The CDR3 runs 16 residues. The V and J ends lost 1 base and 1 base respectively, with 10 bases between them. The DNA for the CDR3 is TGTGCCAGCAGCTTAGGCGGGACTGGGAACACCGGGGAGCTGTTTTTT. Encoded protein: CASSLGGTGNTGELFF.

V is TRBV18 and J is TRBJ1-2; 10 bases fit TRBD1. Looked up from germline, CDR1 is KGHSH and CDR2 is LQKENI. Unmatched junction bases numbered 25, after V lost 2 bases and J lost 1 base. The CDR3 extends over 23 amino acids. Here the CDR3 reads CASSPETMIRDRGSYLYNYGYTF. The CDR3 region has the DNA TGTGCCAGCTCACCAGAAACGATGATAAGGGACAGGGGCTCCTACTTATATAACTATGGCTACACCTTC.

The CDR3 DNA reads TGTGCCAGCAGTTACTCTTCGAGTCCTCGGGGGGAGCAGTACTTC. Amino acid sequence: CASSYSSSPRGEQYF. The rearrangement joins TRBV6-5 to TRBJ2-7, with D possibly matching TRBD2 (6 bases). The germline V gene encodes CDR1 MNHEY and CDR2 SVGAGI. The CDR3 covers 15 residues. Trimming removed 0 bases from V and 7 bases from J, with 16 bases in between.

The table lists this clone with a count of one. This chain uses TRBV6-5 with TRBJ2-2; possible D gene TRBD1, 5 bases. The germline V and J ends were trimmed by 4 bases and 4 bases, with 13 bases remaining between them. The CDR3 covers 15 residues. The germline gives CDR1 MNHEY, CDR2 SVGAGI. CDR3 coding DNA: TGTGCCAGCAGTTGGGGCGGCCTGAGCACCGGGGAGCTGTTTTTT. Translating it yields CASSWGGLSTGELFF.

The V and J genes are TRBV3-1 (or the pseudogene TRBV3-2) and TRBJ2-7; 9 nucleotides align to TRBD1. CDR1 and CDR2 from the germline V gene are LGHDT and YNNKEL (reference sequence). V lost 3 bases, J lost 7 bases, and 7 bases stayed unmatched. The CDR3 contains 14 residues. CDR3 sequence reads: CASSQGQGVGEQYF. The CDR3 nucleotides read TGTGCCAGCAGCCAGGGACAGGGAGTGGGAGAGCAGTACTTC.

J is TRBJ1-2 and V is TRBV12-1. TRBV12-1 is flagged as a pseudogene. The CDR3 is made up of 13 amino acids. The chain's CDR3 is CASSFELNYGYTF. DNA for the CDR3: TGTGCCAGCAGCTTTGAGCTCAACTATGGCTACACCTTC.

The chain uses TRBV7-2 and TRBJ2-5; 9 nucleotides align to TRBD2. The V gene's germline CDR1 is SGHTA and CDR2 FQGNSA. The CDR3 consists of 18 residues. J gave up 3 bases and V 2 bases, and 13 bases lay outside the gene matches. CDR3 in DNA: TGTGCCAGCAGCTTATGGGGCGGGGGGGCCTTTTTGAAAGAGACCCAGTACTTC. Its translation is CASSLWGGGAFLKETQYF.